This T cell receptor (beta chain) was identified in a study of blood T cell repertoires in COVID-19 (TCRdb year 2020). General notes on the study: The collaborator samples originated in the United States, Italy and Spain and spanned the acute and convalescent phases of COVID-19. Deeply sampled blood TCRbeta repertoires from subjects exposed to, actively infected with, or recovered from COVID-19 were included in the dataset. The samples were drawn from the first 160 participants of the ongoing ImmuneRACE study and from more than 1,000 subjects provided by 6 global collaborators. The repertoires were released in a freely available public database intended as a resource for research on the immune response to SARS-CoV-2. HLA class I and class II types, where available, came from metadata supplied by the sample provider rather than from assay-based typing. A de-identified subject ID, COVID-19 status, age in years and sex were almost always included in the sample metadata. The prospective study material was composed of cDNA or gDNA derived from T cells, B-cell-depleted T cells, or PBMCs. Study-wide findings and limitations: Clinical and demographic metadata were provided uncurated, with the amount varying by source and participant.

Each collaborating institution followed its own protocols to collect whole blood in K2EDTA tubes. Collaborator samples were shipped for TCRbeta analysis as frozen whole blood, isolated PBMCs, or DNA extracted from either sample type. Regarding this clone: The antigen this receptor binds is unknown. No qualities accompany the bases; no much larger clone lies one base away.

TCRbeta CDR3 regions were amplified from genomic DNA by means of the immunoSEQ Assay, a bias-controlled multiplex PCR. As for the original processing: The number of nucleated cells in each sample was estimated from the amplification of reference gene primers within the assay. Sequence reads were collapsed and filtered to measure the absolute abundance of every unique TCRbeta CDR3 rearrangement. For each sample, productive Simpson clonality was calculated as the square root of Simpson's diversity index over productive rearrangements. Held by TCRdb, this immuneACCESS table contains in-frame sequences only and omits some clones. Under half of the omission traces to an unresolved V gene where checked; the cause of the rest is unknown. The DNA was the basis for D and trimming; V, J and clone size are from that table. The sample includes around 150,000 clones, with around nine tenths observed a single time. The leading ten clones occupy roughly 4.3% of the sample.

Trimming leaves V shorter by 8 bases and J shorter by 2 bases, with the junction holding 3 bases beyond the gene matches. The CDR3 contains 12 residues, cysteine and phenylalanine counted. Only the CDR3 part of the read is kept: 36 bases, read in frame from the first base. CDR1 and CDR2, looked up from the germline V gene, are MNHEY and SVGAGI. This chain joins TRBV6-5 to TRBJ2-7; TRBD2 fits 7 bases in the junction. Specimen: peripheral blood. The receptor's source is a woman aged 40 to 50 with acute or convalescent COVID-19. The nucleotides are TGTGCCAGCCGCGGGGGTACCTACGAGCAGTACTTC. Translated, it reads CASRGGTYEQYF.